These 14 T cell receptor beta chains originate from one sample sequenced in a study of early T cells in non-severe SARS-CoV-2 infection. TCRdb independently ran MiXCR on the 5' RACE reads; one entry per CDR3 protein. This sample has about 52,000 distinct CDR3 sequences, with approximately 10% found just once. Sequencing was performed on whole blood. These receptors all come from an adult who was a healthcare worker with PCR-confirmed SARS-CoV-2 infection or an uninfected control (not recorded which).

This clonotype showed up many times. The genes are TRBV5-1 and TRBJ2-1; D unresolved. Per germline, CDR1 SGHRS and CDR2 YFSETQ. The CDR3 runs to 14 residues. V dropped 4 bases and J dropped 6 bases, with 14 bases sitting between them. Written as DNA, the CDR3 is TGCGCCAGCAGCCAAGAGCAAACTACCAATGAGCAGTTCTTC. It yields the protein CASSQEQTTNEQFF.

This clonotype was recorded many times. The V and J genes are TRBV5-1 and TRBJ2-1, with 8 bases matching TRBD1. The V gene's germline CDR1 is SGHRS and CDR2 YFSETQ. The CDR3 runs to 15 residues. The J segment lost 5 bases and the V segment lost 5 bases, leaving 9 bases of the junction unmatched. The CDR3 coding sequence is TGCGCCAGCAGTTACCAGGGGGCGCGGGACAATGAGCAGTTCTTC. It codes for CASSYQGARDNEQFF.

This clonotype was detected many times. The chain combines TRBV4-2 with TRBJ2-1, with no clear D. The V and J ends lost 3 bases and 9 bases respectively, with 12 bases between them. There are 13 residues in the CDR3. The germline V gene encodes CDR1 LGHNA and CDR2 YNFKEQ. CDR3 residues: CASSQEGWGEQFF. CDR3 in DNA: TGTGCCAGCAGCCAGGAAGGGTGGGGTGAGCAGTTCTTC.

This clonotype was seen more than once but under ten times. The V gene is TRBV6-5, the J gene TRBJ1-4, with TRBD1 as a possible D gene (5 bases). The germline CDR1 and CDR2 sequences are MNHEY and SVGAGI. The CDR3 runs to 14 residues. Deletions cut 6 bases from V and 4 bases from J, with 12 bases between. Written as DNA, the CDR3 is TGTGCCAGCAGCCCCGGGACGGTTAATGAAAAACTGTTTTTT. Translated: CASSPGTVNEKLFF.

This clonotype was detected a few times. The CDR3 spells CASSQRGPGRGGDTQYF. The CDR3 region has the DNA TGCGCCAGCAGCCAGAGGGGGCCAGGGAGAGGTGGAGATACGCAGTATTTT. This sequence joins TRBV4-1 and TRBJ2-3, with TRBD1 identical over 7 bases. This CDR3 region has 17 residues. V was pared by 3 bases and J by 5 bases, with 14 bases of the junction left unmatched. Germline CDR1 is MGHRA and CDR2 is YSYEKL.

This clonotype has a handful of counts. The rearrangement uses TRBV2 and TRBJ2-7; D is ambiguous. Trimming cost V 3 bases and J 6 bases, with 6 bases left between them. This CDR3 is 11 amino acids long. From germline, CDR1 is SNHLY and CDR2 FYNNEI. The chain's CDR3 is CASSDRGEQYF. The CDR3 DNA sequence: TGTGCCAGCAGTGATCGAGGCGAGCAGTACTTC.

This clonotype was recorded at least ten times. The chain couples TRBV6-6 to TRBJ2-5; possible D gene TRBD1, 5 bases. The germline V gene encodes CDR1 MNHNY and CDR2 SVGAGI (reference sequence). V was cut by 7 bases and J by 6 bases, with 15 bases left in between. The CDR3 is 13 amino acids. The CDR3 bases are TGTGCCAGCATACCGCAGGGCTTGCAGACCCAGTACTTC. Its translation is CASIPQGLQTQYF.

This clonotype has ten or more counts. The V and J genes are TRBV23-1 and TRBJ2-1; no clear D gene. TRBV23-1 is assigned to the ORF class and has an uncertain function. The V gene lost 1 base and the J gene lost 11 bases, with 9 bases spanning the gap. The CDR3 is 12 amino acids. The CDR3 is CASSQFPEQQFF. The CDR3 nucleotides are TGCGCCAGCAGTCAATTCCCTGAACAGCAGTTCTTC.

This clonotype was seen many times. This chain joins TRBV7-6 and TRBJ1-6; 8 nucleotides align to TRBD1. Germline V gene sequence: CDR1 SGHVS, CDR2 FNYEAQ. The V segment lost 8 bases and the J segment 6 bases; nucleotides outside the gene matches: 9. This CDR3 comprises 15 residues. The CDR3 loop reads CASSPFTGGNSPLHF. CDR3 nucleotides: TGTGCCAGCTCCCCATTCACAGGGGGTAATTCACCCCTCCACTTT.

There are many counts of this clonotype. The V gene is TRBV10-3, the J gene TRBJ1-6; 8 bases match TRBD1. Germline V gives CDR1 ENHRY, CDR2 SYGVKD. This CDR3 comprises 14 residues. Trimming at V came to 3 bases and at J to 7 bases, leaving 2 bases not matched to a gene. DNA for the CDR3: TGTGCCATCAGTGATACAGGGGGAAATTCACCCCTCCACTTT. Translated, it gives CAISDTGGNSPLHF.

This chain joins TRBV6-6 and TRBJ1-5, with D tentatively TRBD1 (5 bases). Germline lookup yields CDR1 MNHNY and CDR2 SVGAGI (reference sequence). The V end was cut by 10 bases, the J end by 2 bases, with 15 bases between. CDR3 length: 14 residues. In DNA, the CDR3 is TGTGCCACCGGGGACCAGGACGGCAATCAGCCCCAGCATTTT. This gives the protein CATGDQDGNQPQHF.

This clonotype was seen a single time. Possible read error: a much larger clone is one base away. The gene calls are TRBV7-8 and TRBJ2-3; D might be TRBD2 (5 bases). The CDR3 loop spans 14 amino acids. Germline V gene sequence: CDR1 SGHVS, CDR2 FQNEAQ. The CDR3 is CASSPGFSTDTHYF. CDR3 DNA sequence: TGTGCCAGCAGCCCGGGGTTTTCCACAGATACGCACTATTTT.

The chain combines TRBV20-1 with TRBJ2-1; D is possibly TRBD1 (6 bases). CDR3 length equals 14 residues. The V gene's germline CDR1 is DFQATT and CDR2 SNEGSKA (reference sequence). The germline V and J ends were trimmed by 5 bases and 5 bases, with 16 bases remaining between them. CDR3 in DNA: TGCAGTGCTCTACAGGGTGGGCCTGACAATGAGCAGTTCTTC. It codes for CSALQGGPDNEQFF.

This clonotype was counted at least ten times. The chain is built from TRBV29-1 and TRBJ1-2, with D uncertain. This CDR3 contains 10 residues. With 4 bases removed from V and 4 bases from J, the gap between germline ends came to 4 bases. Germline V CDR1 and CDR2: SQVTM, ANQGSEA. The CDR3 coding sequence is TGCAGCGTTGGGGGCTATGGCTACACCTTC. Protein sequence: CSVGGYGYTF.